This T cell receptor (beta chain) was observed in a study of T cells after yellow fever vaccination. Study results and caveats: FACS-sorted repertoires could contain abundant clonotypes contaminating from the bulk population.

This clonotype was detected only a few times. Its antigen is not identified. This CDR3 region has 16 residues. From germline, CDR1 is DFQATT and CDR2 SNEGSKA (reference sequence). The V gene lost 0 bases and the J gene lost 0 bases, with 13 bases spanning the gap. TCRdb reprocessed the 5' RACE reads via MiXCR and lists one record per CDR3 protein. In the table there are about 360,000 distinct CDR3 sequences, 6.2% of which are singletons. This material consisted of PBMCs, taken 5 days after the yellow fever booster vaccination. This TCR came from a man aged 25 to 40 who received the YFV17D yellow fever vaccine. This chain uses TRBV20-1 with TRBJ2-3, with a weak D call TRBD2 (6 bases). This chain's CDR3 is CSARDSDSGSTDTQYF. CDR3 bases: TGCAGTGCTAGAGATTCGGATAGCGGTAGCACAGATACGCAGTATTTT.